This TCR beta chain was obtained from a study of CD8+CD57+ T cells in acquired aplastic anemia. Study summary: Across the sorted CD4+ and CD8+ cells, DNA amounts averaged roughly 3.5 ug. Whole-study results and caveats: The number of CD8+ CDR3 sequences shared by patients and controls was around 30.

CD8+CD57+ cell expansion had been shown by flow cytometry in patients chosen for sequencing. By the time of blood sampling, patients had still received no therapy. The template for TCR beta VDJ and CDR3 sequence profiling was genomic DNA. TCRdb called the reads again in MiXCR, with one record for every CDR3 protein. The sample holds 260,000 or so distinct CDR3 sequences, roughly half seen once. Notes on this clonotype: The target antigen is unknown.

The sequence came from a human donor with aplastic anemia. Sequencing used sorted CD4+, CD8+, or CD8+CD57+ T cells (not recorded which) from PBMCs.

The CDR3 here is CSAGLGQGNYGYTF. The CDR3 DNA is TGCAGCGCCGGACTTGGTCAGGGTAACTATGGCTACACCTTC. The chain employs TRBV29-1 and TRBJ1-2, with D tentatively TRBD1 (5 bases). This CDR3 contains 14 residues. The germline V and J ends were trimmed by 7 bases and 1 base, with 16 bases remaining between them. CDR1 and CDR2 from the germline V gene are SQVTM and ANQGSEA.